This TCR beta chain was captured in a study of shared clonotypes between healthy human individuals. Methods used by the authors: ImmunoSEQ output held junction-only sequences without quality scores, so filtering differed. Measured with immunoSEQ multiplex PCR; TCRdb has only the in-frame clones, and not every one. V, J and clone size reflect that table, while D and trimming were determined from the DNA. The data contain about 1 million clones, under 80% of them seen just once; the ten biggest clones take up 1.5%. CDR3 length: 15 residues. Germline CDR1 is MNHNS and CDR2 is SASEGT. The V end lost 0 bases, the J end lost 5 bases, and 13 bases lay between the germline ends.

Specimen: memory CD4+ T cells sorted from blood. Subset specified: CD45RA-negative fraction. The chain carries TRBV6-1 and TRBJ1-2; D not certain. This receptor was taken from a man between 18 and 29 years old in good health. The CDR3 here is CASSEARRVGYGYTF. The CDR3 bases are TGTGCCAGCAGTGAAGCGAGGCGGGTGGGTTATGGCTACACCTTC.